This section outlines one TCR beta chain sequence together with its context. This clonotype was observed many times. Its antigen remains undetermined. Per-base qualities were not stored, and no clone one base away is much larger. These data originate in a study of T cells in Graves' hyperthyroidism and ophthalmopathy (dated by TCRdb to 2018 to 2020). Some background on the complete study: Peripheral blood was sampled at the time of initial diagnosis, prior to any treatment. A discovery cohort of roughly 96 patients, approximately 45 with Graves' ophthalmopathy and roughly 59 with stable Graves' hyperthyroidism, was used to find distinguishing TCR V-J signatures. Prospective prediction of ophthalmopathy was tested in an independent validation cohort consisting of about 19 hyperthyroidism patients and some 16 patients who later progressed to ophthalmopathy. For training and testing, the approximately 97 patients in the discovery cohort were randomly divided in a 7:3 ratio. In over five Graves' hyperthyroidism patients, the study also compared T-cell repertoires from thyroid tissue with T-cell repertoires from blood. Following sampling, methimazole starting at 30 mg daily was given to hyperthyroidism patients, and high-dose intravenous methylprednisolone was given to ophthalmopathy patients. The paper reports TCR Vbeta CDR3 sequencing of over 130 peripheral blood samples: around 41 ophthalmopathy, roughly 80 hyperthyroidism and 17 progressor patients. Points the paper makes about the study in general: Blood samples also contained most of the expanded thyroid clonotypes (frequency above 0.001), which suggests that blood repertoires may reflect thyroid immune responses. In validation, the model predicted progression to ophthalmopathy a median of about 6.5 months before onset, with roughly 70% sensitivity and about 72% specificity. No statistical method was used to fix the sample size in advance, and group allocation was not hidden from the investigators. A model built on a 13 V-J signature distinguished ophthalmopathy from stable hyperthyroidism, reaching roughly 88% sensitivity and around 82% specificity in cross-validation and 80%/75% in testing.

The TCR beta CDR3 regions were amplified from RNA transcripts. For the first round of RT-PCR on the TCR CDR3, the HTBI primer set was used together with the Qiagen OneStep RT-PCR kit. Libraries were constructed in a second round of multiplex PCR, after which size selection and purification were carried out. Libraries were sequenced paired-end with 100 bp reads on an Illumina HiSeq2000. Per the authors' processing: SOAPnuke was used to process the raw data, throwing out any read that contained adapters or uncalled bases, had a mean Phred below 15, or lacked an exact constant-primer or identifier match. COPE v1.2.5 was used to merge the high-quality paired reads, and each unique nucleotide sequence was defined as a clonotype. MiTCR v1.1 was used to align the clonotypes against IMGT TRBV, TRBD and TRBJ reference segments. The analysis included only V-J combinations with a frequency above 0.0001, which together covered 98% to 99.2% of the repertoires. A TCS score was defined as the ratio between F50 (clonal expansion) and ExV (chaos), using BLOSUM62-based TCRdist between CDR3 peptides within each V-J. Welch's t-statistics and random forest reduced fewer than 600 V-J features to 10 to 15, which were used in a naive Bayes classifier (R e1071). The public sequencing data were trimmed at Q25 with fastp and processed into clonotypes with MiXCR by TCRdb, which kept only in-frame beta chains. Each record represents a unique CDR3 protein, reported with the most common genes and DNA among its rows. These V and J calls originate from TCRdb's pipeline instead of the authors' own analysis. This sample comprises hundreds of thousands of distinct CDR3 sequences, approximately 14% of them detected only once. Together, the top ten hold 20% to 25% of the sample.

Stable Graves' hyperthyroidism was defined as the absence of progression to ophthalmopathy over 18 months of follow-up. The hyperthyroidism patients were between 18 and 65 years old and newly diagnosed, with a disease duration of less than 2 months. Exclusion was applied to patients with uncontrolled infections, other autoimmune diseases, pregnancy or lactation. Diagnoses relied on clinical symptoms, serum thyroxine and TRAb, thyroid ultrasound and orbital computed tomography. Ficoll-Paque density gradient centrifugation was used to isolate PBMCs from 8 to 10 ml of fresh peripheral blood. Total RNA was extracted using Trizol reagent, and RNA quality was assessed on an Agilent 2100 Bioanalyzer. The origin of this receptor is a woman aged 30 to 39 with Graves' hyperthyroidism. What was sequenced was blood.

Here the CDR3 is given as CASSPGQGRSYGYTF. The DNA sequence is given as TGTGCCAGCAGCCCAGGACAGGGGCGGAGCTATGGCTACACCTTC. The chain uses TRBV7-2 and TRBJ1-2; 9 of the junction bases match TRBD1. The germline V gene sets CDR1 to SGHTA and CDR2 to FQGNSA. V and J are trimmed by 5 bases and 4 bases, and the gene matches miss 8 bases of the junction. The CDR3 holds 15 amino acids from the cysteine to the phenylalanine. Only the CDR3 part of the read is kept: 45 bases, read in frame from the first base. The variable domain in full, with residues beyond the CDR3 obtained from the reference TRBV7-2 and TRBJ1-2 genes, is GAGVSQSPSNKVTEKGKDVELRCDPISGHTALYWYRQSLGQGLEFLIYFQGNSAPDKSGLPSDRFSAERTGGSVSTLTIQRTQQEDSAVYLCASSPGQGRSYGYTFGSGTRLTVV.